This T cell receptor beta chain was identified during a study of PD-1 blockade in classical Hodgkin lymphoma (dated by TCRdb to the early 2020s). In terms of the full investigation: Nivolumab dosing was 3 mg/kg intravenously every 2 weeks, continuing until either disease progression or unacceptable toxicity. To define a peripheral blood immune signature of response to PD-1 blockade in classical Hodgkin lymphoma, the study combined TCR beta sequencing with CyTOF.

The Qiagen DNeasy kit was used to extract genomic DNA from unsorted PBMCs and from the negatively selected CD4+ and CD8+ fractions. TCR beta CDR3 regions were subjected to amplification by immunoSEQ multiplex PCR with primers that anneal to V and J segments. A synthetic immune receptor repertoire was used to minimize amplification bias, and remaining bias was computationally removed after sequencing. The original methods were these. Custom Python scripts were used to quantify repertoire diversity as the Shannon entropy index. Unsorted, CD4+ and CD8+ repertoires were analyzed separately, except in combined analyses where CD4+ and CD8+ sequences were merged in silico. Clonal expansion was defined as a frequency increase of at least 2-fold after treatment compared with C1D1, and clones undetected at baseline were assigned a pseudocount of 0.5. Clones with 0 or 1 copy at C1D1 were defined as singleton clones, while clones with 2 or more copies were defined as non-singleton clones. Clones expanded in unsorted samples were labelled as CD4+, CD8+ or unknown by matching protein sequences in sorted samples from the same patient. Diversity changes from C1D1 to C4D1 were tested in paired samples using Wilcoxon tests. Entries here come from immuneACCESS through TCRdb and include only in-frame sequences with V and J called. Some clones fail to appear in such tables; in the studies checked, an unresolved V gene covers under half of the shortfall, and the cause of the remainder is unknown. The DNA gave D and trimming, while V, J and clone size come from that table. Here the sample has 17,000 or so clones; about 65% occur a single time. The top ten clones comprise approximately 8% of the sample.

CDR1 is given as SNHLY and CDR2 as FYNNEI, both from the germline V gene. From the cysteine up to the phenylalanine, the CDR3 has a length of 12 residues. Here the CDR3 DNA is all that survives: 36 bases in frame from base 1. At the junction V is shortened by 6 bases and J by 7 bases, with 12 bases in between. The sample's time point label, decoded: cycle 4 day 1 (C4D1), after more than five weeks of nivolumab. Relapse after autologous stem cell transplantation had occurred in all trial patients, and cohorts A, B and C were distinguished by prior brentuximab vedotin exposure. A total of 56 patients with relapsed/refractory classical Hodgkin lymphoma made up the trial cohort, and each patient's best overall response was complete response, partial response or progressive disease. Single-agent nivolumab was administered to trial patients in the multi-cohort phase II CheckMate 205 trial. An independent review committee assessed best overall response by applying the 2007 International Working Group response criteria. Trial PBMCs were obtained immediately prior to nivolumab initiation (C1D1) and on therapy at cycle 2 day 1 and cycle 4 day 1. Peripheral blood was collected in 8 mL Vacutainer Cell Preparation Tubes, from which PBMCs were isolated by centrifugation and then cryopreserved.

Summary of the overall study and its limitations: Baseline TCR diversity was reported to be lower in newly diagnosed patients than in healthy donors and to be lower still in relapsed/refractory patients. Trial patients achieving complete response had baseline diversity similar to newly diagnosed patients, whereas partial responders and progressors had significantly lower diversity. The study covered only a single clinical trial cohort, and the causes of the repertoire differences, possibly disease activity or prior therapy, were still not defined. A significant rise by C4D1 was seen in CD4+ but not CD8+ TCR diversity (p=0.0027 vs p=0.16), with the rise being most apparent in complete responders (p=0.02). Diversity was lower in patients who began nivolumab less than 1 year after ASCT, so these patients were left out of later analyses to avoid confounding by immune reconstitution.

This clone has just one count. Its antigen is still unknown. No much larger clone is present one base from it, and per-base qualities are unavailable. This clonotype originated in a human donor with classical Hodgkin lymphoma. The chain was built from TRBV2 and TRBJ1-2, with the D gene uncertain. This sample comprised peripheral blood mononuclear cells (PBMCs), obtained before the fourth cycle of nivolumab. CDR3 protein: CASSSAGRGYTF. In nucleotides, the sequence is TGTGCCAGCAGCTCGGCAGGTCGTGGCTACACCTTC.